These 7 T cell receptor beta chains were all obtained from the same sample, sequenced in a study of OX40 agonist ivuxolimab in advanced cancers. Assay used: immunoSEQ multiplex PCR; TCRdb lists only in-frame clones, some missing. The sample carries approximately 60,000 clones, 88% recorded once. Sequencing used CD4+ or CD8+ T cells sorted from blood, obtained in a trial of the OX40 agonist ivuxolimab. All receptors come from an adult with an advanced solid tumor such as melanoma, head and neck, liver or kidney cancer.

This chain links TRBV5-8 with TRBJ2-7; D is perhaps TRBD2 (5 bases). Trimming pared 4 bases from V and 4 bases from J, leaving 12 bases between. Germline V lookup: CDR1 SGHTS, CDR2 YDEGEE. This CDR3 comprises 13 residues. This CDR3 is CASSPVREYEQYV. The CDR3 bases are TGTGCCAGCAGCCCCGTTAGGGAGTACGAGCAGTACGTC.

The chain carries TRBV4-1 and TRBJ1-1, with unresolved D. CDR3 length: 14 amino acids. CDR1 is MGHRA, CDR2 YSYEKL, per germline. Trimming pared 1 base from V and 0 bases from J, leaving 6 bases between. Here the CDR3 reads CASSQVQLNTEAFF. The CDR3 region has the DNA TGCGCCAGCAGCCAAGTACAGTTGAACACTGAAGCTTTCTTT.

The rearrangement links TRBV28 to TRBJ1-2; TRBD1 is a possible D gene (5 bases). Trimming left V 5 bases short and J 4 bases short, with 26 bases between. The CDR3 contains 18 residues. The germline V gene encodes CDR1 MDHEN and CDR2 SYDVKM. CDR3 nucleotide sequence: TGTGCCAGCAGTACCCCTTCCCGGGACGCCTCGCCCCCCTATGGCTACACCTTC. This sequence encodes CASSTPSRDASPPYGYTF.

The CDR3 sequence is CASSPTLAGYNEQFF. In DNA form, the CDR3 reads TGTGCCAGCAGCCCCACCTTAGCGGGGTACAATGAGCAGTTCTTC. V is TRBV14 and J is TRBJ2-1; 8 bases match TRBD2. CDR3 length equals 15 residues. Trimming removed 4 bases from V and 4 bases from J; junction bases left unmatched: 6. Per the germline V gene, CDR1 is SGHDN and CDR2 is FVKESK.

J is TRBJ2-4 and V is TRBV29-1, with 9 bases lining up with TRBD1. V lost 6 bases and J lost 5; bases outside the gene matches: 5. Germline V gene sequence: CDR1 SQVTM, CDR2 ANQGSEA. CDR3 length: 13 amino acids. CDR3 protein: CSVIDRGENIQYF. The CDR3 nucleotides are TGCAGCGTGATCGACAGGGGGGAAAACATTCAGTACTTC.

The chain uses TRBV18 and TRBJ1-5; 9 bases are shared with TRBD1. V dropped 4 bases and J dropped 6; count of bases not matched to a gene: 4. In germline, CDR1 is KGHSH, CDR2 LQKENI. This CDR3 is 14 amino acids long. CDR3 DNA sequence: TGTGCCAGCTCACTTGACAGGGGGGGTCAGCCCCAGCATTTT. Residues: CASSLDRGGQPQHF.

The chain combines TRBV28 with TRBJ1-2, with 7 bases fitting TRBD1. V shed 4 bases, J shed 7 bases, and the junction held 9 bases outside the gene matches. The CDR3 runs to 14 residues. The germline CDR1 and CDR2 sequences are MDHEN and SYDVKM. The CDR3 protein is CASSYRDSTIGYTF. CDR3 sequence (DNA): TGTGCCAGCAGTTACCGGGACAGTACGATTGGCTACACCTTC.